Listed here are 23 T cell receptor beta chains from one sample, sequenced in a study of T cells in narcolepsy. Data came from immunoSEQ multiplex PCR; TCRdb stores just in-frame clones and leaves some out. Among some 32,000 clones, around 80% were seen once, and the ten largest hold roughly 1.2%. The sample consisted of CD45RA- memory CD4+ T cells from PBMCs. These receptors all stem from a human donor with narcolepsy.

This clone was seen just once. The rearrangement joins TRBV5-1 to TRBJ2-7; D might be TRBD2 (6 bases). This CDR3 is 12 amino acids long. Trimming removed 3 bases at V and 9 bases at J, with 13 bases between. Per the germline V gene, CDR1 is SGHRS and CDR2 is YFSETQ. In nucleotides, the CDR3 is TGCGCCAGCAGCTCGGGGGTTAGCCTGCAGTACTTC. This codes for CASSSGVSLQYF. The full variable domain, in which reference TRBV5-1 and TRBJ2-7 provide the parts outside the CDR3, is KAGVTQTPRYLIKTRGQQVTLSCSPISGHRSVSWYQQTPGQGLQFLFEYFSETQRNKGNFPGRFSGRQFSNSRSEMNVSTLELGDSALYLCASSSGVSLQYFGPGTRLTVT.

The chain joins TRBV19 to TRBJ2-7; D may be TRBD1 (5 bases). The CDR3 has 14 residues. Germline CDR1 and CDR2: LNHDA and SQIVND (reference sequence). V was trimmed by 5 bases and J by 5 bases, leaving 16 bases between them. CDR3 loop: CASSGSGKNNEQYF. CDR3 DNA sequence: TGTGCCAGTAGTGGGTCAGGGAAAAATAACGAGCAGTACTTC.

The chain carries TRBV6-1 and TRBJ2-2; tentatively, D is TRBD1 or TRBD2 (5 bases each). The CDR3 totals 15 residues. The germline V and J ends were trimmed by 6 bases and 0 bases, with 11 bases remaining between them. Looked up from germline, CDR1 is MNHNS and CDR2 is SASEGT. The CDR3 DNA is TGTGCCAGCAGCCCAGGGAGATCGAACACCGGGGAGCTGTTTTTT. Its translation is CASSPGRSNTGELFF.

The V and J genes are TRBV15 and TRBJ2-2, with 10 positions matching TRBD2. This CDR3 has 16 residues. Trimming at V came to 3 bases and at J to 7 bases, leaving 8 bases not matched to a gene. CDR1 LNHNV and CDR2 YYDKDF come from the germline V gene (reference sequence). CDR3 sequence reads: CATSRGASGSGGELFF. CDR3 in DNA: TGTGCCACCAGCAGGGGGGCTAGCGGGAGCGGCGGGGAGCTGTTTTTT.

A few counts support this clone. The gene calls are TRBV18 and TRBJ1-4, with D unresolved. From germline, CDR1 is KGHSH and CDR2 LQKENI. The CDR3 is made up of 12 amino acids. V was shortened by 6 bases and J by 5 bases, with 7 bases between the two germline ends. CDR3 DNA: TGTGCCAGCTCGTCCCCGAATGAAAAACTGTTTTTT. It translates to CASSSPNEKLFF.

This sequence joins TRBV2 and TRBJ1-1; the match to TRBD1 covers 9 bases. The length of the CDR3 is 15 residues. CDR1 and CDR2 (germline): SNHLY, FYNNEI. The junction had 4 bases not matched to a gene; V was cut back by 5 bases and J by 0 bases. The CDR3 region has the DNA TGTGCCAGCAGTCGGGACAGGGCAATGAACACTGAAGCTTTCTTT. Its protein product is CASSRDRAMNTEAFF.

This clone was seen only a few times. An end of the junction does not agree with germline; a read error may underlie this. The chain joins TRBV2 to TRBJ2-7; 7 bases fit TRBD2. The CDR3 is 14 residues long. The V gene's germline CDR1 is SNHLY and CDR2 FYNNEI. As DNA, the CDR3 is TGTGCCAGCAGCCAGGGAGGGCGAGCCCACCCGAGGGGCTTC. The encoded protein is CASSQGGRAHPRGF. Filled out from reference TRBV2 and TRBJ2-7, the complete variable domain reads EPEVTQTPSHQVTQMGQEVILRCVPISNHLYFYWYRQILGQKVEFLVSFYNNEISEKSEIFDDQFSVERPDGSNFTLKIRSTKLEDSAMYFCASSQGGRAHPRGFGPGTRLTVT.

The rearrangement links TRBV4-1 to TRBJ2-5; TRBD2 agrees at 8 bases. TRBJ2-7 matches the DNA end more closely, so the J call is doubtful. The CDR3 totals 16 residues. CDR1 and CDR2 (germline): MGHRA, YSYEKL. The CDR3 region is CASSQESSGSVYEQYF. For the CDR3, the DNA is TGCGCCAGCAGCCAAGAGTCGAGCGGGAGTGTCTACGAGCAGTACTTC.

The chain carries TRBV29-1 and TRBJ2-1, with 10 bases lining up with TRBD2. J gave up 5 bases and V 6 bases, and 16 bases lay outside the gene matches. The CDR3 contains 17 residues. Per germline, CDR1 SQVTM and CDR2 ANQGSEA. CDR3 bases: TGCAGCGTCCCCGCGGGGAGCGGGGGGGCCTTCCACAATGAGCAGTTCTTC. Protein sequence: CSVPAGSGGAFHNEQFF.

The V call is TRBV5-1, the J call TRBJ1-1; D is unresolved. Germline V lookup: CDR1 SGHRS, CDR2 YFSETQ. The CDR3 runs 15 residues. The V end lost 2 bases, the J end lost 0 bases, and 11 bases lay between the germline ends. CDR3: CASSFGVGMNTEAFF. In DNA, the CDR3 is TGCGCCAGCAGCTTTGGGGTAGGGATGAACACTGAAGCTTTCTTT.

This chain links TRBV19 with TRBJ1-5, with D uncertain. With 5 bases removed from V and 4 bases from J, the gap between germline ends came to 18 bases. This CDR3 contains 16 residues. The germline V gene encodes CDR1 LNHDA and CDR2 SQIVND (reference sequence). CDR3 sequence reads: CASSPIRLLANQPQHF. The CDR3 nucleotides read TGTGCCAGTAGTCCGATACGATTGTTAGCAAATCAGCCCCAGCATTTT. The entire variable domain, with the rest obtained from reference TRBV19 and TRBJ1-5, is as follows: DGGITQSPKYLFRKEGQNVTLSCEQNLNHDAMYWYRQDPGQGLRLIYYSQIVNDFQKGDIAEGYSVSREKKESFPLTVTSAQKNPTAFYLCASSPIRLLANQPQHFGDGTRLSIL.

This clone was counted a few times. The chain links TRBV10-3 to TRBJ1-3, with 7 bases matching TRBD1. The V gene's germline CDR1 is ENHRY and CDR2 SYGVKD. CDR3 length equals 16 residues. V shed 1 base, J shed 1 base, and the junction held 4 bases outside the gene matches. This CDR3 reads CAISELARGSGNTIYF. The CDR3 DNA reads TGTGCCATCAGTGAGTTGGCCAGGGGGTCTGGAAACACCATATATTTT.

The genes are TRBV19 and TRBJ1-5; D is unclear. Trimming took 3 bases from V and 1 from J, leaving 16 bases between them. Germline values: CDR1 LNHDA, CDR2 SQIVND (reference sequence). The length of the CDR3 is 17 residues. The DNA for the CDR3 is TGTGCCAGTAGTATGGGCCCCTTTTGGAGGAGCAATCAGCCCCAGCATTTT. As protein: CASSMGPFWRSNQPQHF.

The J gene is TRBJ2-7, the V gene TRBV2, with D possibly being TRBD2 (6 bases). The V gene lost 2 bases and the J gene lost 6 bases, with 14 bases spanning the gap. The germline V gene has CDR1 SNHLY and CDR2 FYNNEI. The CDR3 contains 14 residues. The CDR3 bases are TGTGCCAGCAGTGAAAGCGGGTGGGACCGCGAGCAGTACTTC. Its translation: CASSESGWDREQYF. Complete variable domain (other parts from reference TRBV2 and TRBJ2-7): EPEVTQTPSHQVTQMGQEVILRCVPISNHLYFYWYRQILGQKVEFLVSFYNNEISEKSEIFDDQFSVERPDGSNFTLKIRSTKLEDSAMYFCASSESGWDREQYFGPGTRLTVT.

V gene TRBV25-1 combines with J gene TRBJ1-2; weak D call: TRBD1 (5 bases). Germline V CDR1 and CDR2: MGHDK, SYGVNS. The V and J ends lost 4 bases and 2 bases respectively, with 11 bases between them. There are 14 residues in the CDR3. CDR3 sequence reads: CASSGGRANYGYTF. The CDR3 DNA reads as TGTGCCAGCAGTGGCGGCAGGGCCAACTATGGCTACACCTTC.

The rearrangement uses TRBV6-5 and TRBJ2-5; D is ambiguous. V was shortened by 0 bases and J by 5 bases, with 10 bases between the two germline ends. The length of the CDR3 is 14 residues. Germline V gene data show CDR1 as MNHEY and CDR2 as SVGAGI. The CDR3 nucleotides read TGTGCCAGCAGTTACTCGACCTGGGCCGAGACCCAGTACTTC. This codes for CASSYSTWAETQYF.

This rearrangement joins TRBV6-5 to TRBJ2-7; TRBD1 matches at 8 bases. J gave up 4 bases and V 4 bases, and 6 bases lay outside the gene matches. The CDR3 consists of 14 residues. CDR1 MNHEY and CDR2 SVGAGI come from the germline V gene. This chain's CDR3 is CASSSAGGWYEQYF. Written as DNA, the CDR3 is TGTGCCAGCAGTTCAGCAGGGGGCTGGTACGAGCAGTACTTC.

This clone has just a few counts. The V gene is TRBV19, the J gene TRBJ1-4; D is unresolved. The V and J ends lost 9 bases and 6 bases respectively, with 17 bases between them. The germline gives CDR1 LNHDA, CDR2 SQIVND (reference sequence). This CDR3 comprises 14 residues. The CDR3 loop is CASQKHKRDEKLFF. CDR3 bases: TGTGCCAGCCAAAAGCACAAGCGGGATGAAAAACTGTTTTTT. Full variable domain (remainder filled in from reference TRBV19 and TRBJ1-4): DGGITQSPKYLFRKEGQNVTLSCEQNLNHDAMYWYRQDPGQGLRLIYYSQIVNDFQKGDIAEGYSVSREKKESFPLTVTSAQKNPTAFYLCASQKHKRDEKLFFGSGTQLSVL.

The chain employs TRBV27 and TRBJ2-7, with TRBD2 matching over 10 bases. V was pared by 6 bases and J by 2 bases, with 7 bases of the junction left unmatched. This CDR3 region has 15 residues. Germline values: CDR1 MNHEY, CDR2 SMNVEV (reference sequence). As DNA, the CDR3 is TGTGCCAGCAGAGACCTAGCGGGAGTGGCCTACGAGCAGTACTTC. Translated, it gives CASRDLAGVAYEQYF.

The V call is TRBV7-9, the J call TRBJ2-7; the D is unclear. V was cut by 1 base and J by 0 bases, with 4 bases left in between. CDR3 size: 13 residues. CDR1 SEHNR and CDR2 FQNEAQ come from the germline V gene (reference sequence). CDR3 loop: CASSLGISYEQYF. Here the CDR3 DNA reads TGTGCCAGCAGCTTAGGCATCTCCTACGAGCAGTACTTC.

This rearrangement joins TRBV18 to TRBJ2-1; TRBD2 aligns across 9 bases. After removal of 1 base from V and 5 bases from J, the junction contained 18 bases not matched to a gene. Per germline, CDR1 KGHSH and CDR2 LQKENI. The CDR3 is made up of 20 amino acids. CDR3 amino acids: CASSPRSASGVSRTNNEQFF. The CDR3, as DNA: TGTGCCAGCTCACCACGGTCTGCTAGCGGGGTTTCTAGAACCAACAATGAGCAGTTCTTC.

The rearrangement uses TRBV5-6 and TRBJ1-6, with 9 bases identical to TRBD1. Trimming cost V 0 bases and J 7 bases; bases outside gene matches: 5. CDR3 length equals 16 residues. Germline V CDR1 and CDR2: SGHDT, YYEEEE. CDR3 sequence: CASSLVGDRGNSPLHF. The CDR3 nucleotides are TGTGCCAGCAGCTTGGTCGGTGACAGGGGGAATTCACCCCTCCACTTT.

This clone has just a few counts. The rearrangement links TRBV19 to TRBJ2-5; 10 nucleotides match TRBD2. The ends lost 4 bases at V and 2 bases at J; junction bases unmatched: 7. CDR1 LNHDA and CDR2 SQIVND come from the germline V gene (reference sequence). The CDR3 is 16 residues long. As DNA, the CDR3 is TGTGCCAGTAGTAGGGATAGCGGGGGGTATCAAGAGACCCAGTACTTC. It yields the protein CASSRDSGGYQETQYF.